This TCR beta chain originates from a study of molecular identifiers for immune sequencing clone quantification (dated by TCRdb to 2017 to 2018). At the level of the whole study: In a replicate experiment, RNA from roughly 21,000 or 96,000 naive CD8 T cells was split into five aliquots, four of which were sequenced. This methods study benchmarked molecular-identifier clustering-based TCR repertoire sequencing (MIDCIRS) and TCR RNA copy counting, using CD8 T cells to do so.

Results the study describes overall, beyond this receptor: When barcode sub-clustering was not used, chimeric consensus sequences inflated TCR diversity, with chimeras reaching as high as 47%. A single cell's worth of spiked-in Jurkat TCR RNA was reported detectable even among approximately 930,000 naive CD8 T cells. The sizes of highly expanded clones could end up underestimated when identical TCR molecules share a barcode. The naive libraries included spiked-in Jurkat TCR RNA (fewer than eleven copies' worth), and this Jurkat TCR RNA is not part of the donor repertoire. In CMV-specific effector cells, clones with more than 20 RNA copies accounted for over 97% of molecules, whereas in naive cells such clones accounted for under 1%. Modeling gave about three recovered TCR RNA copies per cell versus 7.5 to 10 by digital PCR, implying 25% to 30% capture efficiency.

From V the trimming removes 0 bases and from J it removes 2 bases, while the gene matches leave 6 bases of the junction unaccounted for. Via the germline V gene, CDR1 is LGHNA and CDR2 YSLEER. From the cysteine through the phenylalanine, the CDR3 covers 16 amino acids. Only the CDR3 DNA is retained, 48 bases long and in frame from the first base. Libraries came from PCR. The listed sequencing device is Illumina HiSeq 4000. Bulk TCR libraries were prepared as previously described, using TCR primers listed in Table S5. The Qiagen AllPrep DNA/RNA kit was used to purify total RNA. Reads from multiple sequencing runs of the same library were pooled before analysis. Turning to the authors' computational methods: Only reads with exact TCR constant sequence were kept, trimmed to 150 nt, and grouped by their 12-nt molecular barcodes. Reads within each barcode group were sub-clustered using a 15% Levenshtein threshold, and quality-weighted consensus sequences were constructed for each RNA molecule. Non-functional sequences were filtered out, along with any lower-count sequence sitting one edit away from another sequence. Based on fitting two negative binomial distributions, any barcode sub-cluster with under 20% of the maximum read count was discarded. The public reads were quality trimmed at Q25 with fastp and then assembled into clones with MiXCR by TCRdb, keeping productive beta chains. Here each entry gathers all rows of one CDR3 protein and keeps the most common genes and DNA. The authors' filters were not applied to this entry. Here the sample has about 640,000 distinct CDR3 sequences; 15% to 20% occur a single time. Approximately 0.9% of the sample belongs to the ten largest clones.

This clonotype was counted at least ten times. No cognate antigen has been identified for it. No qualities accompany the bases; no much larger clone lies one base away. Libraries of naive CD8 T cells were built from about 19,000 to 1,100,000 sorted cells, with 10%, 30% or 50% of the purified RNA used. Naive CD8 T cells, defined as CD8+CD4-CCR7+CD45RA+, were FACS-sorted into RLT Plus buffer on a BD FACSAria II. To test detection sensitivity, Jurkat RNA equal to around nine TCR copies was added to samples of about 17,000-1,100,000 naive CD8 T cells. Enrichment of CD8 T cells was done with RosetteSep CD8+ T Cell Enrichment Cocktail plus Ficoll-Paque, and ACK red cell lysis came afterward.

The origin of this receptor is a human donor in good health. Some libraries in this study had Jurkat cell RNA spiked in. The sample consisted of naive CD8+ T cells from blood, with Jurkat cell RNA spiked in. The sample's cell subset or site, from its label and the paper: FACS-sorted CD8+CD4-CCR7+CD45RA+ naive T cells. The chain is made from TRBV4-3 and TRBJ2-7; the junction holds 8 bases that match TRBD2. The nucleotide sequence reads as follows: TGCGCCAGCAGCCAAGATCGCCGCGGGGGGACCTACGAGCAGTACTTC. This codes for CASSQDRRGGTYEQYF.